Listed here is a single T cell receptor beta chain. No antigen is known for it. This sample is part of a study of T cell responses to AZD1222 COVID-19 vaccine. As for the study in general: The study pooled second doses at about 4 or about 12 weeks. Regarding the study as a whole: Of the AZD1222 recipients, only five or six were seropositive at baseline. CD4 TCRs linked to vaccination spanned spike, dominating at 160-218 and 743-854.

The method was immunoSEQ multiplex PCR; TCRdb's version includes in-frame clones alone and lacks a portion of them. The sample has 130,000 or so clones; around 84% are singletons. The trim removed 3 bases at V and 8 bases at J, leaving 8 bases unmatched. The germline V gene encodes CDR1 SGHTA and CDR2 FQGTGA. CDR3 length equals 15 residues. The chain employs TRBV7-3 and TRBJ2-3; 10 positions match TRBD2. The clonotype originates from an adult in good health. Sequences were derived from peripheral blood, sampled on day 0 of AZD1222 vaccination. The CDR3 sequence is CASSLSGGVIGTQYF. The CDR3 nucleotides are TGTGCCAGCAGCTTGAGCGGGGGGGTCATCGGTACGCAGTATTTT.